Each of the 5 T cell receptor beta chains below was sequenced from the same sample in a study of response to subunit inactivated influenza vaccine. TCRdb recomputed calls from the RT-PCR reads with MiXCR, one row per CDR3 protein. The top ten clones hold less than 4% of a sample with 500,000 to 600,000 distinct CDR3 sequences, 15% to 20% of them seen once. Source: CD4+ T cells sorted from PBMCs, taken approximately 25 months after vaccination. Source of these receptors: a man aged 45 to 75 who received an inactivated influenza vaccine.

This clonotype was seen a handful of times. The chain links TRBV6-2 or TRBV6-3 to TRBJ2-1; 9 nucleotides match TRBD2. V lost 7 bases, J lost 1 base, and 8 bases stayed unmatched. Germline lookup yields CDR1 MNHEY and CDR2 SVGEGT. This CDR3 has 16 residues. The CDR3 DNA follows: TGTGCCAGCAAGGTTAGCGGGAGAGTATCCTACAATGAGCAGTTCTTC. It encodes CASKVSGRVSYNEQFF.

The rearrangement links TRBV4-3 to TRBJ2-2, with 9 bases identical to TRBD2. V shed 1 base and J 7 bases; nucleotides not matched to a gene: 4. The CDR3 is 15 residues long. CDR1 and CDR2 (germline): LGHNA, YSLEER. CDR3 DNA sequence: TGCGCCAGCAGCCAAGGGACTAGCGCGAACGGGGAGCTGTTTTTT. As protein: CASSQGTSANGELFF.

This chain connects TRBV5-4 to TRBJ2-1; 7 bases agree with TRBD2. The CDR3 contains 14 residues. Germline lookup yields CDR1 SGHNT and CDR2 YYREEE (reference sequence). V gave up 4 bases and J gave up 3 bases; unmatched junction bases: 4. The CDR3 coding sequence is TGTGCCAGCAGCCCCGGGGGGTTCTACAATGAGCAGTTCTTC. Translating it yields CASSPGGFYNEQFF.

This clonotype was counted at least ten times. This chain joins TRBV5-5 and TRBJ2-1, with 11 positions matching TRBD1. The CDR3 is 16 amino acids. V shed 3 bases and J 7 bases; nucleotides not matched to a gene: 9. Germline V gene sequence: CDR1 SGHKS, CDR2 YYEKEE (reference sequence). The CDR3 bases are TGTGCCAGCAGCTACCTGGACAGGGGGCTGGAAAATGAGCAGTTCTTC. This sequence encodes CASSYLDRGLENEQFF.

CDR3 residues: CSARGPAVARHYNEQFF. CDR3 DNA sequence: TGCAGTGCTAGAGGGCCCGCAGTAGCGAGGCACTACAATGAGCAGTTCTTC. The V and J genes are TRBV20-1 and TRBJ2-1; possibly TRBD2 for D (5 bases). V lost 1 base, J lost 3 bases, and 19 bases lay in between. The CDR3 totals 17 residues. Germline V CDR1 and CDR2: DFQATT, SNEGSKA (reference sequence).